This T cell receptor beta chain was identified in a study of CD8 T cells in Susac syndrome. Random hexamers primed reverse transcription of about 0.45 to 1 ug RNA. Multiplex immunoSEQ PCR targeted 54 Vbeta and 13 Jbeta TCR beta segments. TCRdb re-called the immunoSEQ multiplex PCR reads through MiXCR, storing one row per CDR3 protein. In the table there are around 110,000 distinct CDR3 sequences, 94% of which are singletons. The germline V and J ends were trimmed by 8 bases and 5 bases, with 21 bases remaining between them. The CDR3 spans 16 residues. Germline loops: CDR1 SEHNR, CDR2 FQNEAQ (reference sequence). Blood CD8+ and CD4+ T cells underwent high-throughput TCR beta sequencing. As regards this clonotype: No antigen is known for it.

Points from the study as a whole: The total CD8+ repertoires contained some 15 Susac-specific public clones, and the CD8+ TEMRA repertoires contained a few.

Specimen: CD8+ T cells from PBMCs. The TCR originated in a human donor with Susac syndrome. The chain is built from TRBV7-9 and TRBJ2-2; D is perhaps TRBD1 (6 bases). The CDR3 nucleotides are TGTGCCAGCCGGTCTTACGTCGGACAGTTGACCGGGGAGCTGTTTTTT. It yields the protein CASRSYVGQLTGELFF.